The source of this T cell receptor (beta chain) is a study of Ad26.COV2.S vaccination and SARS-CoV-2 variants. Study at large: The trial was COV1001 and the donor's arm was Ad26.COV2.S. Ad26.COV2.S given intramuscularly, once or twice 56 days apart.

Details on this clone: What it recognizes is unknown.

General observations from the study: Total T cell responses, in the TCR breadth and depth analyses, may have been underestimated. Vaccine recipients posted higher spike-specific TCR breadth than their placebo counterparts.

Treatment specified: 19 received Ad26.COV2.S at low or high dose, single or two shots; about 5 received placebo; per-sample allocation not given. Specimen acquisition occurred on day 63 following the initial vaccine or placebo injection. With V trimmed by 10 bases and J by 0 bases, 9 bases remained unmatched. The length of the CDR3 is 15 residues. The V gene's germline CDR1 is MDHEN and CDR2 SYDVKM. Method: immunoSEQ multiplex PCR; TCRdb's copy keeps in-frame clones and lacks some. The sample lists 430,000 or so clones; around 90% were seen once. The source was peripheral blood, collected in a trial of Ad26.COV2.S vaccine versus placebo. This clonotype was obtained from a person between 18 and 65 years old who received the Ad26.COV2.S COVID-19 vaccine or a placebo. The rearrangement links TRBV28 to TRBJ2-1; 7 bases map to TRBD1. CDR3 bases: TGTGCCACCCGTCCCGGGACAGACTCCTACAATGAGCAGTTCTTC. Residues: CATRPGTDSYNEQFF.